This TCR beta chain was observed in a study of T-cell reconstitution after alpha-beta-depleted transplantation in children. A word on this clonotype: One junction end disagrees with the germline gene, perhaps due to a read error.

This CDR3 has 12 amino acids. Germline CDR1 and CDR2: MNHEY and SVGEGT. The TCRbeta library was prepared with unique molecular identifiers. TCRdb reanalysed the PCR reads using MiXCR and keeps one entry per CDR3 protein. The profile shows roughly 200,000 distinct CDR3 sequences, under 9.5% of them singletons. The input for sequencing was PBMCs from the stem cell graft donor, taken from the stem cell graft. The sequence came from a human donor who donated a stem cell graft to a child with acute lymphoblastic leukemia. This chain connects TRBV6-2 or TRBV6-3 to TRBJ1-2; D uncertain. CDR3 DNA sequence: TGTGCCAGCACTTACGGGCAGCGGGGCTACACCTTC. It is translated as CASTYGQRGYTF.